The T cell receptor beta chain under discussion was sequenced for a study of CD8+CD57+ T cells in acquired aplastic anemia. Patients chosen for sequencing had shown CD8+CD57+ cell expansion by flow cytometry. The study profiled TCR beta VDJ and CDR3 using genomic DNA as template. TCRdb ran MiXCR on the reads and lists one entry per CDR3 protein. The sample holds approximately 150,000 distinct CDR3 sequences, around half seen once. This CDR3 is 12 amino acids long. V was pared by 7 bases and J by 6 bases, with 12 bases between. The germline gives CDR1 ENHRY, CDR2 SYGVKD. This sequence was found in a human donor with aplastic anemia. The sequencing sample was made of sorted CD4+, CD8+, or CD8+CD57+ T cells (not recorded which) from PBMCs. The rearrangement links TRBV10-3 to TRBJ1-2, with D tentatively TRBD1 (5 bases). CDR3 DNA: TGTGCCATCACGGGGGATAGGAATGGCTACACCTTC. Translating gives CAITGDRNGYTF.